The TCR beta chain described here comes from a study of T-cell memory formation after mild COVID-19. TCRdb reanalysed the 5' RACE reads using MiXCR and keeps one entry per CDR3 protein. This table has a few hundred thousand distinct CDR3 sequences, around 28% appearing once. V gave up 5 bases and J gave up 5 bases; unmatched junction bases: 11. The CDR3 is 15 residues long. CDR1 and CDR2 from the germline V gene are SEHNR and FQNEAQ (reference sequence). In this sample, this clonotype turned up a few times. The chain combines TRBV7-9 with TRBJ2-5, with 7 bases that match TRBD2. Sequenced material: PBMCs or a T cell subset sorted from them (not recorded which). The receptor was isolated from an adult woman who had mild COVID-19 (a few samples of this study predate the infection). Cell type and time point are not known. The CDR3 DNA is TGTGCCAGCAGCGCCTCTCAGGCCGGGGGGGAGACCCAGTACTTC. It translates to CASSASQAGGETQYF.